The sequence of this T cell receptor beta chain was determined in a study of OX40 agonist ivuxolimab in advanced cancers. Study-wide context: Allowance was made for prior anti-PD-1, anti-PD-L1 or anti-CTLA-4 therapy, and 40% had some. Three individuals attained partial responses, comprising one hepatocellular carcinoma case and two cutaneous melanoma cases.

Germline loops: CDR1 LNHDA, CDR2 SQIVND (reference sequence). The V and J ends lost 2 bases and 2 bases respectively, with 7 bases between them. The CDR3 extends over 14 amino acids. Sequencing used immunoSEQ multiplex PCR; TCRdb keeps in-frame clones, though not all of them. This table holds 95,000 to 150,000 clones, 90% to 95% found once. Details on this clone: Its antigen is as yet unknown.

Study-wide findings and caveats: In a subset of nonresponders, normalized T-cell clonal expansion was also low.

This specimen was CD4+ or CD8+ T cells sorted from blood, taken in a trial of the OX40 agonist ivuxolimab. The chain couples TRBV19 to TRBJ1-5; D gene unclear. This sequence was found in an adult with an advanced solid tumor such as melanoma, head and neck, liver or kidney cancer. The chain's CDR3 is CASSISRGNQPQHF. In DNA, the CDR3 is TGTGCCAGTAGTATAAGTCGGGGCAATCAGCCCCAGCATTTT.